The 10 T cell receptor beta chains reported below all come from one sample, sequenced in a study of blood T cell repertoires in COVID-19. Sequencing was performed with immunoSEQ multiplex PCR; in TCRdb, only in-frame clones are kept and a portion is missing. Found here are roughly 85,000 clones, around 86% of them singletons; the top ten hold 25% to 35%. Sequenced sample: peripheral blood. These receptors all come from a middle-aged man with active or convalescent COVID-19.

V is TRBV3-1 (or the pseudogene TRBV3-2) and J is TRBJ2-2; TRBD1 is a possible D gene (5 bases). This CDR3 spans 14 amino acids. V lost 7 bases and J 5 bases, leaving 14 bases between the germline ends. CDR1 and CDR2 from the germline V gene are LGHDT and YNNKEL (reference sequence). CDR3: CASTQARATGELFF. The CDR3, as DNA: TGTGCCAGCACCCAGGCCAGGGCGACCGGGGAGCTGTTTTTT.

The V and J genes are TRBV18 and TRBJ2-6, with D possibly being TRBD2 (6 bases). The V end was cut by 1 base, the J end by 0 bases, with 7 bases between. The CDR3 has 16 amino acids. CDR1 is KGHSH, CDR2 LQKENI, per germline. CDR3 bases: TGTGCCAGCTCACCACGGACTAACTCTGGGGCCAACGTCCTGACTTTC. It encodes CASSPRTNSGANVLTF.

The rearrangement links TRBV19 to TRBJ1-5; TRBD1 matches at 11 bases. The junction had 8 bases not matched to a gene; V was cut back by 4 bases and J by 6 bases. The CDR3 consists of 16 residues. Germline values: CDR1 LNHDA, CDR2 SQIVND (reference sequence). The CDR3 sequence is CASSKFPGTGGQPQHF. CDR3 in DNA: TGTGCCAGTAGTAAGTTTCCCGGGACAGGGGGTCAGCCCCAGCATTTT.

V and J are TRBV7-8 and TRBJ1-3; no firm D call. From germline, CDR1 is SGHVS and CDR2 FQNEAQ. This CDR3 region has 20 residues. Deletions cut 1 base from V and 0 bases from J, with 22 bases between. DNA of the CDR3: TGTGCCAGCAGCTTAGTGAGGGCAGGTCTAAAAAGAATCTCTGGAAACACCATATATTTT. Protein sequence: CASSLVRAGLKRISGNTIYF.

The chain has TRBV11-3 and TRBJ2-3, with 12 positions matching TRBD2. There are 18 residues in the CDR3. Germline V CDR1 and CDR2: SGHNT, YENEEA. V lost 3 bases, J lost 0 bases, and 7 bases stayed unmatched. In DNA form, the CDR3 reads TGTGCCAGCAGCTTCGGGACTAGCGGGCGCTTTAGCACAGATACGCAGTATTTT. Residues: CASSFGTSGRFSTDTQYF.

The rearrangement links TRBV24-1 to TRBJ1-1; no clear D gene. Germline V gene data show CDR1 as KGHDR and CDR2 as SFDVKD. The CDR3 consists of 15 residues. Trimming cost V 2 bases and J 0 bases, with 9 bases left between them. CDR3 region: CATSDSREVNTEAFF. The CDR3 DNA sequence: TGTGCCACCAGTGATTCCCGGGAGGTGAACACTGAAGCTTTCTTT.

This clone was detected once. V usage is TRBV7-2 and J usage is TRBJ1-1, with TRBD1 matching over 7 bases. The V gene's germline CDR1 is SGHTA and CDR2 FQGNSA. This CDR3 has 15 amino acids. The V gene end was trimmed by 3 bases and the J gene end by 3 bases; junction bases not matched to a gene: 7. CDR3 loop: CASSFRQGSDTEAFF. CDR3 sequence (DNA): TGTGCCAGCAGCTTCAGACAGGGTTCGGACACTGAAGCTTTCTTT.

V gene TRBV25-1 combines with J gene TRBJ1-1; no firm D call. Germline loops: CDR1 MGHDK, CDR2 SYGVNS. Trimming left V 8 bases short and J 4 bases short, with 14 bases between. The CDR3 is 13 amino acids. The CDR3 protein is CASGERRGTEAFF. The CDR3 coding sequence is TGTGCCAGCGGAGAGCGGCGGGGCACTGAAGCTTTCTTT.

The chain has TRBV6-1 and TRBJ1-1; D may be TRBD1 (6 bases). CDR3 length equals 16 residues. CDR1 and CDR2 (germline): MNHNS, SASEGT. The germline V and J ends were trimmed by 4 bases and 4 bases, with 19 bases remaining between them. Written as DNA, the CDR3 is TGTGCCAGCAGTGGATTTTTGGGGGAAGGGGGCACTGAAGCTTTCTTT. It encodes CASSGFLGEGGTEAFF.

The chain carries TRBV6-1 and TRBJ2-2; TRBD2 might be the D (6 bases). V was cut by 1 base and J by 6 bases, with 12 bases left in between. Germline assignment: CDR1 MNHNS and CDR2 SASEGT. The CDR3 spans 15 residues. The CDR3 spells CASSEGWGGAGELFF. The CDR3 DNA follows: TGTGCCAGCAGTGAAGGGTGGGGAGGTGCCGGGGAGCTGTTTTTT.